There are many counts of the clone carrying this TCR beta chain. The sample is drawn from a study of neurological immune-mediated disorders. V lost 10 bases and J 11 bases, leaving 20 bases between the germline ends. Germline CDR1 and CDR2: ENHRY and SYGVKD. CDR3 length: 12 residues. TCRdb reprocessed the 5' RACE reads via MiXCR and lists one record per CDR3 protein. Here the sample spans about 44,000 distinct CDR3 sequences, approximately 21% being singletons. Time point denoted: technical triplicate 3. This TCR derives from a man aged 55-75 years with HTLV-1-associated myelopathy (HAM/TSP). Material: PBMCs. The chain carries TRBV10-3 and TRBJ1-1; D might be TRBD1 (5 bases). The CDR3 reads CATGGEGLGAFF. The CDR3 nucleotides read TGTGCCACCGGTGGGGAGGGACTAGGCGCTTTCTTT.